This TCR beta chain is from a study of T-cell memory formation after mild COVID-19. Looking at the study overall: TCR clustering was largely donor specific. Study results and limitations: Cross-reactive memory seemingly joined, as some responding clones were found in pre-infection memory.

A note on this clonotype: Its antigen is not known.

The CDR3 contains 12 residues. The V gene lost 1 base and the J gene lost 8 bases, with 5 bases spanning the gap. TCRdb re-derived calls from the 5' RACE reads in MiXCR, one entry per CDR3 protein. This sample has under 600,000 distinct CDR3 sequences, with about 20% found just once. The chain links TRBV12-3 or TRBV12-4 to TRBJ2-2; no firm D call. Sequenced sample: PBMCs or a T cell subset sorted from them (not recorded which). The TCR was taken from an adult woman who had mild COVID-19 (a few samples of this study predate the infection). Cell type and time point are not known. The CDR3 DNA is TGTGCCAGCAGTTTAGGCCGAGGGGAGCTGTTTTTT. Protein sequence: CASSLGRGELFF.